The clone carrying this T cell receptor (beta chain) was seen only a few times. Its antigen is still unknown. This record belongs to a study of blood T cells in healthy people across ages. Whole-study results and caveats: Roughly linearly, TCR beta diversity per million T cells fell as age increased.

Together with a sample-barcoded 5' primer, a J-beta primer mix was included in a second PCR lasting roughly 6 to 12 cycles. TCRdb reanalysed the 5' RACE reads using MiXCR and keeps one entry per CDR3 protein. The repertoire holds around 1,000,000 distinct CDR3 sequences, with approximately 26% as singletons. Germline V gene lookup returns CDR1 SGHRS and CDR2 YFSETQ. The CDR3 is 15 residues long. The V gene end was trimmed by 4 bases and the J gene end by 7 bases; junction bases not matched to a gene: 7. A further study also used this sample, focusing on T cells of mothers and their children.

This sequence joins TRBV5-1 and TRBJ1-6; 8 bases fit TRBD1. Sequenced input: blood. This TCR derives from a girl aged 2 to 9 in good health. This CDR3 reads CASSRGTGENSPLHF. In nucleotides, the CDR3 is TGCGCCAGCAGCCGAGGGACAGGTGAAAATTCACCCCTCCACTTT.